The 18 T cell receptor beta chains below come from one sample, sequenced in a study of control samples from healthy donors and cancer patients. Profiled with immunoSEQ multiplex PCR; TCRdb holds only in-frame clones, not every one. This table holds approximately 100,000 clones, approximately 86% found once. The sample taken for sequencing was blood. These receptors were obtained from a man aged 30-40 years in good health.

The V gene is TRBV6-2 or TRBV6-3, the J gene TRBJ2-3, with 7 nucleotides matching TRBD2. This CDR3 has 16 residues. Germline lookup yields CDR1 MNHEY and CDR2 SVGEGT. V gave up 2 bases and J gave up 5 bases; unmatched junction bases: 10. DNA of the CDR3: TGTGCCAGCAGTTACCGGACACTCTCGGGGGGAGATACGCAGTATTTT. Amino acids: CASSYRTLSGGDTQYF.

The chain recombines TRBV2 with TRBJ2-2; perhaps TRBD2 as D (5 bases). Trimming cost V 2 bases and J 5 bases, with 6 bases left between them. Germline values: CDR1 SNHLY, CDR2 FYNNEI. This CDR3 has 13 amino acids. The CDR3 nucleotides read TGTGCCAGCAGTGAACGGGAAACCGGGGAGCTGTTTTTT. Translation gives CASSERETGELFF.

This chain joins TRBV18 and TRBJ1-6; D is unresolved. CDR3 length equals 17 residues. The germline V and J ends were trimmed by 0 bases and 1 base, with 10 bases remaining between them. CDR1 is KGHSH, CDR2 LQKENI, per germline. The CDR3 here is CASSPPGSTSYNSPLHF. The CDR3 DNA is TGTGCCAGCTCACCACCAGGGAGTACGTCCTATAATTCACCCCTCCACTTT.

The gene calls are TRBV7-8 and TRBJ1-1, with D unresolved. V dropped 1 base and J dropped 4 bases, with 7 bases sitting between them. Germline assignment: CDR1 SGHVS and CDR2 FQNEAQ. CDR3 size: 13 residues. CDR3 amino acids: CASSLEQITEAFF. In DNA form, the CDR3 reads TGTGCCAGCAGCTTAGAACAGATCACTGAAGCTTTCTTT.

The chain employs TRBV24-1 and TRBJ2-7; no definite D call. Germline V gene data show CDR1 as KGHDR and CDR2 as SFDVKD. The CDR3 is 14 amino acids. V was trimmed by 5 bases and J by 2 bases, leaving 12 bases between them. The CDR3 sequence: CATSAWAEPYEQYF. The CDR3 bases are TGTGCCACCAGTGCGTGGGCGGAACCCTACGAGCAGTACTTC.

The gene calls are TRBV7-2 and TRBJ2-3; D is ambiguous. Germline values: CDR1 SGHTA, CDR2 FQGNSA. This CDR3 spans 14 amino acids. Between the trimmed V and J ends, which lost 1 base and 2 bases, there was a span of 7 bases. CDR3 coding DNA: TGTGCCAGCAGCTTAGGCGGTTTCACAGATACGCAGTATTTT. This translates into CASSLGGFTDTQYF.

This clone was detected only once. The chain couples TRBV3-1 (or the pseudogene TRBV3-2) to TRBJ1-3; D not resolved. Trimming took 4 bases from V and 0 from J, leaving 16 bases between them. The germline CDR1 and CDR2 sequences are LGHDT and YNNKEL (reference sequence). The CDR3 is 17 residues long. The CDR3 nucleotides read TGTGCCAGCAGCCGCCAAGACGGAAGACTCTCTGGAAACACCATATATTTT. As protein: CASSRQDGRLSGNTIYF.

The V call is TRBV15, the J call TRBJ2-3; no reliable D call. V shed 1 base and J shed 4 bases, with 9 bases lying between them. The CDR3 totals 14 residues. The germline V gene has CDR1 LNHNV and CDR2 YYDKDF (reference sequence). The CDR3 loop is CATSRGIAADTQYF. The CDR3 DNA reads TGTGCCACCAGCAGAGGAATAGCAGCAGATACGCAGTATTTT.

The chain has TRBV19 and TRBJ2-1; 11 nucleotides align to TRBD2. Trimming cost V 4 bases and J 4 bases; bases outside gene matches: 3. The CDR3 has 15 amino acids. From germline, CDR1 is LNHDA and CDR2 SQIVND (reference sequence). CDR3 protein: CASSSGTSGYNEQFF. The CDR3 DNA reads TGTGCCAGTAGTAGCGGGACTAGCGGATACAATGAGCAGTTCTTC.

This chain links TRBV15 with TRBJ1-3, with D uncertain. In germline, CDR1 is LNHNV, CDR2 YYDKDF (reference sequence). Trimming removed 0 bases from V and 3 bases from J, with 9 bases in between. The CDR3 sequence is 15 residues long. The CDR3, as DNA: TGTGCCACCAGCAGAGAAGGCAGAGGTGGAAACACCATATATTTT. As protein: CATSREGRGGNTIYF.

V and J are TRBV6-2 or TRBV6-3 and TRBJ2-7; D gene ambiguous. This CDR3 has 18 residues. The ends were cut back, 0 bases at V and 1 base at J, with 19 bases in the middle. CDR1 and CDR2 from the germline V gene are MNHEY and SVGEGT. This chain's CDR3 is CASSYSNADGHSSYEQYF. The CDR3 nucleotides read TGTGCCAGCAGTTACTCGAATGCGGACGGCCACTCGTCCTACGAGCAGTACTTC.

This clone has a handful of counts. At the DNA level, this CDR3 is encoded by other sequences in the same sample as well. This chain links TRBV5-1 with TRBJ2-3, with D perhaps matching TRBD2 (5 bases). Trimming took off 2 bases at V and 4 bases at J, with 11 bases between the two ends. Germline loops: CDR1 SGHRS, CDR2 YFSETQ. The CDR3 has 14 amino acids. CDR3 in DNA: TGCGCCAGCAGCTTAGGAGGAAGGTCAGATACGCAGTATTTT. Translation gives CASSLGGRSDTQYF.

This clone was found a few times. The V and J genes are TRBV24-1 and TRBJ1-5; no firm D call. Trimming cost V 6 bases and J 5 bases, with 16 bases left between them. The germline CDR1 and CDR2 sequences are KGHDR and SFDVKD. This CDR3 is 15 amino acids long. The CDR3 reads CATSPKGLNDQPQHF. DNA for the CDR3: TGTGCCACCAGTCCAAAAGGGTTAAACGATCAGCCCCAGCATTTT.

The chain employs TRBV5-1 and TRBJ2-5; TRBD2 aligns across 16 bases. Germline V gives CDR1 SGHRS, CDR2 YFSETQ. The junction had 3 bases not matched to a gene; V was cut back by 0 bases and J by 1 base. The CDR3 is 18 amino acids. The CDR3 DNA reads TGCGCCAGCAGCTTGGGCGGGACTAGCGGGAGGGCCCAAGAGACCCAGTACTTC. It is translated as CASSLGGTSGRAQETQYF.

This clone was seen a few times. V and J are TRBV12-5 and TRBJ1-1, with D possibly TRBD1 on 5 matching bases. This CDR3 contains 13 residues. The V end was cut by 7 bases, the J end by 0 bases, with 9 bases between. CDR1 is LGHNT and CDR2 is FRNRAP in the germline V gene. CDR3 DNA sequence: TGTGCTAGTGCCCCGGGACTGAACACTGAAGCTTTCTTT. It codes for CASAPGLNTEAFF. Using reference TRBV12-5 and TRBJ1-1 for the parts outside the CDR3, the full variable domain is DARVTQTPRHKVTEMGQEVTMRCQPILGHNTVFWYRQTMMQGLELLAYFRNRAPLDDSGMPKDRFSAEMPDATLATLKIQPSEPRDSAVYFCASAPGLNTEAFFGQGTRLTVV.

The chain recombines TRBV2 with TRBJ2-2, with D uncertain. Trimming removed 7 bases from V and 1 base from J, with 7 bases in between. CDR1 SNHLY and CDR2 FYNNEI come from the germline V gene. This CDR3 is built from 13 residues. CDR3 coding DNA: TGTGCCAGCATGTCAGAGAACACCGGGGAGCTGTTTTTT. Translation gives CASMSENTGELFF.

Concerning this clone: Other DNA sequences in this sample translate to the same CDR3. The chain joins TRBV27 to TRBJ1-1, with D maybe TRBD1 (6 bases). Germline-derived CDR1 and CDR2 are MNHEY and SMNVEV (reference sequence). V was pared by 4 bases and J by 1 base, with 7 bases between. The CDR3 totals 13 residues. Here the CDR3 DNA reads TGTGCCAGCAGTTCGGGACAGAACACTGAAGCTTTCTTT. Its translation is CASSSGQNTEAFF.

Only a few counts were recorded for this clone. V gene TRBV4-1 combines with J gene TRBJ1-2; 9 bases map to TRBD1. The CDR3 contains 13 residues. Trimming at V came to 4 bases and at J to 6 bases, leaving 3 bases not matched to a gene. Per germline, CDR1 MGHRA and CDR2 YSYEKL. This CDR3 reads CASSRDRADGYTF. The DNA for the CDR3 is TGCGCCAGCAGCCGGGACAGGGCGGATGGCTACACCTTC.